This T cell receptor beta chain appears in the sequencing data of a study of beta chain features in type 1 diabetes. Background on the study: Across all samples, over 85 million sorted cells were examined. Study results and limitations: Patients' naive, central memory and Treg TCRB repertoires seemed closer to one another than those of healthy donors. All four CD4+ subsets of Type 1 diabetes patients contained TCRB CDR3s that were moderately but significantly shorter.

This clone was recorded at least ten times. Its specificity is unknown. CD45RO/CCR7/CD25/CD127/CD95/CD27 sorting isolated CD4+ naive, central memory, regulatory and stem cell-like memory cells. Since all of the isolated RNA was reverse transcribed, expressed TCRB transcripts were what got sequenced. Method: immunoSEQ multiplex PCR; TCRdb's copy keeps in-frame clones and lacks some. The sample includes roughly 350,000 clones, over 8.5% of them seen just once. CDR1 is SEHNR, CDR2 FQNEAQ, per germline (reference sequence). The CDR3 sequence is 14 residues long. The V gene lost 2 bases and the J gene lost 8 bases, with 13 bases spanning the gap.

The sample consisted of central memory CD4+ T cells from blood. The clonotype was recovered from a man aged 25 to 40 with type 1 diabetes. The chain has TRBV7-9 and TRBJ2-1; a weak D match, TRBD2 (6 bases). CDR3 residues: CASSLMGWEDEQFF. As DNA, the CDR3 is TGTGCCAGCAGCTTAATGGGGTGGGAGGATGAGCAGTTCTTC. The full variable domain, completed using reference TRBV7-9 and TRBJ2-1, is DTGVSQNPRHKITKRGQNVTFRCDPISEHNRLYWYRQTLGQGPEFLTYFQNEAQLEKSRLLSDRFSAERPKGSFSTLEIQRTEQGDSAMYLCASSLMGWEDEQFFGPGTRLTVL.